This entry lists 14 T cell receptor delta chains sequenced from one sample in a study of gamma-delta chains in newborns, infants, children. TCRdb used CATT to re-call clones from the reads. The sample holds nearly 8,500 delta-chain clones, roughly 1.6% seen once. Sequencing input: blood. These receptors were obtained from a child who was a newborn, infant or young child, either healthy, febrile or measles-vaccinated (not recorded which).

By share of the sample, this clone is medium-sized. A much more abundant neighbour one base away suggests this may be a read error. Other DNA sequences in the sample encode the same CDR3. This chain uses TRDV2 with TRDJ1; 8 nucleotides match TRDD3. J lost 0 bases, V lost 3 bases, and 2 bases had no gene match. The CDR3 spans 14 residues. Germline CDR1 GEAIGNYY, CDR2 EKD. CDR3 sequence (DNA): TGTGCCTGTGACCTACTGGGGGACACCGATAAACTCATCTTT. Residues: CACDLLGDTDKLIF.

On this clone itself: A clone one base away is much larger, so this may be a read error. The CDR3 DNA is TGTGCCTGTGACACGGCCTCCTTCCTACGGGTTACGCACAGCTCCTGGAACACCCGACAGATGTTTTTC. Translation gives CACDTASFLRVTHSSWNTRQMFF. The rearrangement uses TRDV2 and TRDJ3; 9 bases are a match to TRDD2. Germline values: CDR1 GEAIGNYY, CDR2 EKD. This CDR3 is built from 23 residues.

CDR3 region: CAFRGRSFHTGGQYTDKLIF. The CDR3 coding sequence is TGTGCCTTTCGAGGTCGTTCCTTTCATACTGGGGGACAGTACACCGATAAACTCATCTTT. The gene calls are TRDV3 and TRDJ1, with 9 nucleotides matching TRDD3. Germline values: CDR1 TVYSNPD, CDR2 GDNSRS (reference sequence). The CDR3 has 20 residues. With V trimmed by 2 bases and J by 0 bases, 22 bases remained unmatched. Combining the CDR3 with reference TRDV3 and TRDJ1 gives the whole variable domain CDKVTQSSPDQTVASGSEVVLLCTYDTVYSNPDLFWYRIRPDYSFQFVFYGDNSRSEGADFTQGRFSVKHILTQKAFHLVISPVRTEDSATYYCAFRGRSFHTGGQYTDKLIFGKGTRVTVEP.

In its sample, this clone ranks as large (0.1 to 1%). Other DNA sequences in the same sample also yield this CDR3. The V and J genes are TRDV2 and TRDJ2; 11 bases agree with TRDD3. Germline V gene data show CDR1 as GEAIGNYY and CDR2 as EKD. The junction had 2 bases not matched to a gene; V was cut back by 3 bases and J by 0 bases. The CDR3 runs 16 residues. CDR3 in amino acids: CACDPLGDTLTAQLFF. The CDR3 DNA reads TGTGCCTGTGACCCACTGGGGGATACTTTGACAGCACAACTCTTCTTT.

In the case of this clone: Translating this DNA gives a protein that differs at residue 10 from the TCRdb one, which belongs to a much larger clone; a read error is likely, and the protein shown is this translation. This CDR3 reads CACGLILGDAWDTRQMFF. The CDR3 DNA reads TGTGCCTGTGGACTCATACTGGGGGATGCCTGGGACACCCGACAGATGTTTTTC. The J gene is TRDJ3, the V gene TRDV2; 10 bases map to TRDD3. There are 18 residues in the CDR3. Germline CDR1 GEAIGNYY, CDR2 EKD. V dropped 5 bases and J dropped 2; count of bases not matched to a gene: 8.

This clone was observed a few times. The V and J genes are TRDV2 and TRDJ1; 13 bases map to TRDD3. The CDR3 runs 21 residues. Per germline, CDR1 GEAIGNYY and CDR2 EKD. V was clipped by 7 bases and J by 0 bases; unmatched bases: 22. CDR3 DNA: TGTGCCTGCGTTACGTCCAAGTACTGGGGGATACGGAGGGCGTACACCGATAAACTCATCTTT. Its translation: CACVTSKYWGIRRAYTDKLIF.

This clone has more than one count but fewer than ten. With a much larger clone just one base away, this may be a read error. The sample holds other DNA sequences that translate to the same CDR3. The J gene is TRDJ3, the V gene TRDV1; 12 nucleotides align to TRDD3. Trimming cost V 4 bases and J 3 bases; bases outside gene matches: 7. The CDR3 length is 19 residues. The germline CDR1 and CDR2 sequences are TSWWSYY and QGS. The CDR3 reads CALGATGGYPGWDTRQMFF. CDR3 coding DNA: TGTGCTCTTGGGGCGACTGGGGGATACCCCGGCTGGGACACCCGACAGATGTTTTTC.

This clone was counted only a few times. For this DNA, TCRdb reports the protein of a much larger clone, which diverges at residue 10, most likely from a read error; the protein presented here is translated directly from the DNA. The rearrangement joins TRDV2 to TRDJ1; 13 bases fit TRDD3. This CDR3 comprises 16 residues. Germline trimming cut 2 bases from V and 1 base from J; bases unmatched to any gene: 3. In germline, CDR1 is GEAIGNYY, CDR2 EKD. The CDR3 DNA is TGTGCCTGTGACATACTGGGGGATACGCGCACCGATAAACTCATCTTT. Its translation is CACDILGDTRTDKLIF.

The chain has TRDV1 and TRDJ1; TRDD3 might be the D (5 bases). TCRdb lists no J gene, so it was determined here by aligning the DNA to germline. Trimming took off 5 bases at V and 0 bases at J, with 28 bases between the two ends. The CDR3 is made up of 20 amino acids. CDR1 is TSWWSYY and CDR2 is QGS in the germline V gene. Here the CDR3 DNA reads TGTGCTCTTGGGCCCACCGGACTTCAGGCAGTACTGGCGTACACCGATAAACTCATCTTT. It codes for CALGPTGLQAVLAYTDKLIF.

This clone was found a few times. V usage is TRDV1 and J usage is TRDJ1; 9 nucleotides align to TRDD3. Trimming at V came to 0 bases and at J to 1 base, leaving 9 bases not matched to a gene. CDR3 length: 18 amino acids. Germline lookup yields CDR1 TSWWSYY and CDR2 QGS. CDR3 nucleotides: TGTGCTCTTGGGGAACTATGGGGATACGACCCTATCACCGATAAACTCATCTTT. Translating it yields CALGELWGYDPITDKLIF.

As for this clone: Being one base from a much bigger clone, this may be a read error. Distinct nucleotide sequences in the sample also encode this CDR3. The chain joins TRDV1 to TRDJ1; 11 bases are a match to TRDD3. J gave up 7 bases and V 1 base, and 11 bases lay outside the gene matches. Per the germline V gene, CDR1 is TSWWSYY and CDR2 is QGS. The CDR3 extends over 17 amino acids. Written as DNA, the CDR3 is TGTGCTCTTGGGGAACCATACCCCAGGCTGGGGGATACTAAACTCATCTTT. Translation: CALGEPYPRLGDTKLIF.

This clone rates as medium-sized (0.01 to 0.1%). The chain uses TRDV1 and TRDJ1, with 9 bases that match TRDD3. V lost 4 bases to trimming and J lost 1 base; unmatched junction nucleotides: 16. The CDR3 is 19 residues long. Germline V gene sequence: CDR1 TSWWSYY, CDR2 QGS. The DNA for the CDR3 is TGTGCTCTTGGGGTGCGGCTTCTTCCGGGGATACGCTTCACCGATAAACTCATCTTT. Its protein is CALGVRLLPGIRFTDKLIF.

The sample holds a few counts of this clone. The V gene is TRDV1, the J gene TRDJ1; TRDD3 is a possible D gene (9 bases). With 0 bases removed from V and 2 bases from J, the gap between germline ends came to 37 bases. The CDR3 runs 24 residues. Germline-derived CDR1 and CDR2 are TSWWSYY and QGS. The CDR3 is CALGELAEGLPNRLGDPYTDKLIF. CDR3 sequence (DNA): TGTGCTCTTGGGGAACTAGCGGAAGGCCTTCCTAACCGACTGGGGGACCCTTATACCGATAAACTCATCTTT.

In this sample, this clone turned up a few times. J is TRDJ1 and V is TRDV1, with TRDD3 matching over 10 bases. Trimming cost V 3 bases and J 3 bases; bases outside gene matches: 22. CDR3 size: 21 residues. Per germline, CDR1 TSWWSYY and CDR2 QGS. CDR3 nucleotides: TGTGCTCTTGGGGAGCCCCTAGACCCGACTGGGGGATGCAGGCTCTCCGATAAACTCATCTTT. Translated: CALGEPLDPTGGCRLSDKLIF.